This is a list of T cell receptor beta chains from one sample in a study of PD-L1 blockade in urothelial cancer. The assay was immunoSEQ multiplex PCR, and TCRdb's table has in-frame clones only and misses some. There are tens of thousands of clones in the sample; 70% to 90% occur only once, and approximately 2% lies in the top ten. The sample consisted of PBMCs, taken around atezolizumab (anti-PD-L1) treatment. The receptors were gathered from a man between 50 and 59 years old with urothelial cancer. The CDR3 runs from the conserved cysteine through the conserved F or W. D genes are given only for firm matches.

d_gene: .
v_gene: TRBV7-9
CDR3aa: CASSLMGHQETQYF

d_gene: .
v_gene: TRBV28
CDR3aa: CASSETGSYGYTF

d_gene: .
v_gene: TRBV7-2
CDR3aa: CASSLVRMNTEAFF

d_gene: TRBD1
v_gene: TRBV18
CDR3aa: CASSGRRQGATNEQFF

d_gene: .
v_gene: TRBV27
CDR3aa: CASSSFNQPQHF

d_gene: .
v_gene: TRBV6-5
CDR3aa: CASSPEAVSYNEQFF

d_gene: .
v_gene: TRBV5-1
CDR3aa: CASSLTAGGDTIYF

d_gene: .
v_gene: TRBV4-3
CDR3aa: CASSQEGSGIGYGYTF

d_gene: .
v_gene: TRBV29-1
CDR3aa: CSVQGGKGSGNTIYF

d_gene: .
v_gene: TRBV28
CDR3aa: CASSSPGVRNEQFF

d_gene: TRBD1
v_gene: TRBV19
CDR3aa: CASRPPGGTGDQPQHF

d_gene: .
v_gene: TRBV18
CDR3aa: CASSTGSYPYEQYF

d_gene: TRBD2
v_gene: TRBV10-1
CDR3aa: CASSPGRGLNNEQFF

d_gene: .
v_gene: TRBV10-3
CDR3aa: CAAQGREPELEQYF

d_gene: .
v_gene: TRBV5-4
CDR3aa: CASSSGVTGELFF

d_gene: .
v_gene: TRBV28
CDR3aa: CASSFLMGPSTGNTIYF

d_gene: TRBD2
v_gene: TRBV9
CDR3aa: CASSHTFRDPGLAATDTQYF

d_gene: TRBD1
v_gene: TRBV7-3
CDR3aa: CASRPGQGLTDTQYF

d_gene: TRBD2
v_gene: TRBV7-2
CDR3aa: CASSFKAGADTQYF

d_gene: TRBD2
v_gene: TRBV30
CDR3aa: CAWSWGLAGVTGELFF

d_gene: TRBD2
v_gene: TRBV5-5
CDR3aa: CASIGLGFSYEQYF

d_gene: TRBD2
v_gene: TRBV5-1
CDR3aa: CASSLGDWVAGAVDTQYF